A single sample is the source of the 20 T cell receptor beta chains below, sequenced in a study of OX40 agonist ivuxolimab in advanced cancers. Method: immunoSEQ multiplex PCR; TCRdb's copy keeps in-frame clones and lacks some. The data show 53,000 or so clones, approximately 84% seen once. The material sequenced was CD4+ or CD8+ T cells sorted from blood, taken in a trial of the OX40 agonist ivuxolimab. Source of these receptors: an adult with an advanced solid tumor such as melanoma, head and neck, liver or kidney cancer.

This chain uses TRBV6-6 with TRBJ1-3; possible D gene TRBD1, 5 bases. The germline V gene encodes CDR1 MNHNY and CDR2 SVGAGI (reference sequence). Trimming took off 6 bases at V and 2 bases at J, with 11 bases between the two ends. CDR3 length: 14 amino acids. This CDR3 is CASRWGLTGNTIYF. CDR3 nucleotide sequence: TGTGCCAGCAGATGGGGCCTAACTGGAAACACCATATATTTT.

The J gene is TRBJ2-4, the V gene TRBV11-2; perhaps TRBD2 as D (5 bases). Trimming shortened V by 6 bases and J by 0 bases, and 12 bases separated the two germline ends. CDR3 length: 15 residues. The germline V gene has CDR1 SGHAT and CDR2 FQNNGV. The CDR3 bases are TGTGCCAGCAGTCGTTGGGGAGCAGCCAAAAACATTCAGTACTTC. This sequence encodes CASSRWGAAKNIQYF.

The chain is built from TRBV6-1 and TRBJ1-2, with D possibly TRBD1 on 5 matching bases. The ends were cut back, 4 bases at V and 8 bases at J, with 29 bases in the middle. The CDR3 is 18 amino acids. Looked up from germline, CDR1 is MNHNS and CDR2 is SASEGT. The CDR3 loop is CASSAHSYRERGGYGYTF. The CDR3 bases are TGTGCCAGCAGTGCCCACAGCTATAGGGAGCGGGGGGGGTACGGCTACACCTTC.

A single count supports this clone. The rearrangement uses TRBV6-6 and TRBJ1-5; D is uncertain. V lost 0 bases and J 4 bases, leaving 10 bases between the germline ends. The CDR3 has 15 residues. Per germline, CDR1 MNHNY and CDR2 SVGAGI (reference sequence). The CDR3 is CASSYSSTANQPQHF. CDR3 nucleotide sequence: TGTGCCAGCAGTTACTCGAGTACAGCTAATCAGCCCCAGCATTTT.

CDR3 sequence (DNA): TGTGCCAGCAGTTTATTTGGGGGTGAGAATTCACCCCTCCACTTT. It codes for CASSLFGGENSPLHF. The chain employs TRBV27 and TRBJ1-6; a weak D match, TRBD1 (5 bases). CDR3 length equals 15 residues. The germline CDR1 and CDR2 sequences are MNHEY and SMNVEV (reference sequence). V was trimmed by 1 base and J by 7 bases, leaving 11 bases between them.

This chain links TRBV15 with TRBJ1-1, with D unresolved. From germline, CDR1 is LNHNV and CDR2 YYDKDF (reference sequence). V was cut by 2 bases and J by 1 base, with 5 bases left in between. The CDR3 covers 13 residues. CDR3 sequence: CATSRLENTEAFF. In DNA form, the CDR3 reads TGTGCCACCAGCAGACTTGAGAACACTGAAGCTTTCTTT.

The gene calls are TRBV11-2 and TRBJ2-7, with 7 bases aligning to TRBD1. Germline lookup yields CDR1 SGHAT and CDR2 FQNNGV. The CDR3 runs 16 residues. V lost 5 bases, J lost 0 bases, and 10 bases stayed unmatched. CDR3 protein: CASSLPTGPFSYEQYF. DNA for the CDR3: TGTGCCAGCAGCCTACCGACAGGGCCCTTCTCCTACGAGCAGTACTTC.

V is TRBV19 and J is TRBJ2-6, with 7 bases identical to TRBD2. After removal of 3 bases from V and 4 bases from J, the junction contained 9 bases not matched to a gene. Per the germline V gene, CDR1 is LNHDA and CDR2 is SQIVND (reference sequence). This CDR3 is 17 amino acids long. As DNA, the CDR3 is TGTGCCAGTAGTATCGGATGGGGGGGATCCGGGGCCAACGTCCTGACTTTC. It specifies CASSIGWGGSGANVLTF.

Concerning this clone: At one end, the junction sequence differs from germline, possibly due to a read error. The chain is built from TRBV6-1 and TRBJ1-1; no clear D. The CDR3 extends over 14 amino acids. Germline-derived CDR1 and CDR2 are MNHNS and SASEGT. The CDR3 protein is CASSKASSDTEAFF. As DNA, the CDR3 is TGTGCCAGCAGTAAAGCGTCGTCGGACACTGAAGCTTTCTTT.

The chain is built from TRBV2 and TRBJ2-1; the match to TRBD2 covers 12 bases. The CDR3 is made up of 15 amino acids. Germline CDR1 SNHLY, CDR2 FYNNEI. Trimming at V came to 6 bases and at J to 7 bases, leaving 7 bases not matched to a gene. The CDR3 loop is CASRTGLAGRNEQFF. The CDR3 DNA reads TGTGCCAGCAGGACTGGACTAGCGGGAAGGAATGAGCAGTTCTTC.

The rearrangement uses TRBV19 and TRBJ2-5; perhaps TRBD2 as D (6 bases). This CDR3 is 13 amino acids long. Trimming cost V 5 bases and J 4 bases, with 11 bases left between them. In germline, CDR1 is LNHDA, CDR2 SQIVND (reference sequence). The CDR3 protein is CASSGQLAETQYF. The CDR3 bases are TGTGCCAGTAGTGGACAACTAGCAGAGACCCAGTACTTC.

This clone was seen once. The rearrangement links TRBV27 to TRBJ1-5, with TRBD1 matching over 7 bases. Germline CDR1 MNHEY, CDR2 SMNVEV (reference sequence). The CDR3 is 16 residues long. V gave up 1 base and J gave up 7 bases; unmatched junction bases: 10. CDR3 residues: CASSLYGRQGGQPQHF. In DNA form, the CDR3 reads TGTGCCAGCAGTTTATATGGGCGACAGGGCGGGCAGCCCCAGCATTTT.

The V and J genes are TRBV7-9 and TRBJ1-6; a possible D gene is TRBD1 (6 bases). The germline gives CDR1 SEHNR, CDR2 FQNEAQ (reference sequence). Deletions cut 1 base from V and 9 bases from J, with 19 bases between. This CDR3 has 17 amino acids. CDR3 nucleotide sequence: TGTGCCAGCAGCTTAGGACGGGGGGCTCCGCATGGTTCACCCCTCCACTTT. Translated, it gives CASSLGRGAPHGSPLHF.

J is TRBJ1-2 and V is TRBV5-5; a weak D match, TRBD1 (5 bases). The V and J ends lost 0 bases and 8 bases respectively, with 17 bases between them. The CDR3 consists of 15 residues. CDR1 is SGHKS, CDR2 YYEKEE, per germline (reference sequence). CDR3 sequence: CASSLATDTGEGYTF. The CDR3, as DNA: TGTGCCAGCAGCTTGGCCACGGACACGGGGGAGGGCTACACCTTC.

The chain uses TRBV5-4 and TRBJ2-1, with a possible D match to TRBD2 (6 bases). V was shortened by 3 bases and J by 10 bases, with 26 bases between the two germline ends. This CDR3 is built from 17 residues. Germline V CDR1 and CDR2: SGHNT, YYREEE (reference sequence). In DNA, the CDR3 is TGTGCCAGCAGCTCCCCTGGCGCGGCTAGCGAGGGGAGAGAGCAGTTCTTC. This gives the protein CASSSPGAASEGREQFF.

This clone was observed once. This sequence joins TRBV19 and TRBJ2-4, with 7 bases aligning to TRBD1. This CDR3 is built from 16 residues. V lost 6 bases, J lost 3 bases, and 11 bases stayed unmatched. Germline V gives CDR1 LNHDA, CDR2 SQIVND (reference sequence). CDR3 in amino acids: CASSQRTGTDKNIQYF. CDR3 in DNA: TGTGCCAGTAGCCAAAGAACCGGGACAGACAAAAACATTCAGTACTTC.

This clone was observed once. The V call is TRBV27, the J call TRBJ1-5, with a possible D match to TRBD1 (5 bases). Trimming removed 3 bases at V and 0 bases at J, with 9 bases between. The germline V gene has CDR1 MNHEY and CDR2 SMNVEV (reference sequence). The CDR3 runs to 15 residues. The DNA of the CDR3 is TGTGCCAGCAGTTTCGGGGGGGATAGCAATCAGCCCCAGCATTTT. This gives the protein CASSFGGDSNQPQHF.

The V gene is TRBV6-5, the J gene TRBJ1-1; possibly TRBD1 for D (5 bases). This CDR3 has 15 residues. The germline V and J ends were trimmed by 7 bases and 3 bases, with 18 bases remaining between them. Germline V CDR1 and CDR2: MNHEY, SVGAGI. DNA of the CDR3: TGTGCCAGCACCCTGGGACCCGGGAGGTACACTGAAGCTTTCTTT. It codes for CASTLGPGRYTEAFF.

This clone turned up a few times. The V gene is TRBV15, the J gene TRBJ2-5, with D perhaps matching TRBD1 (5 bases). Trimming pared 1 base from V and 2 bases from J, leaving 14 bases between. CDR1 is LNHNV and CDR2 is YYDKDF in the germline V gene (reference sequence). The CDR3 covers 16 residues. CDR3 sequence (DNA): TGTGCCACCAGCAGAGGAATCGGCAGGGCTCAAGAGACCCAGTACTTC. This translates into CATSRGIGRAQETQYF.

This clone was seen a handful of times. The chain couples TRBV27 to TRBJ2-7; a weak D match, TRBD2 (7 bases). V lost 3 bases and J lost 4, with 16 bases in between. This CDR3 contains 15 residues. The V gene's germline CDR1 is MNHEY and CDR2 SMNVEV (reference sequence). In nucleotides, the CDR3 is TGTGCCAGCAGTTTTCGAGAAGGGGGGGGATACGAGCAGTACTTC. Its protein product is CASSFREGGGYEQYF.